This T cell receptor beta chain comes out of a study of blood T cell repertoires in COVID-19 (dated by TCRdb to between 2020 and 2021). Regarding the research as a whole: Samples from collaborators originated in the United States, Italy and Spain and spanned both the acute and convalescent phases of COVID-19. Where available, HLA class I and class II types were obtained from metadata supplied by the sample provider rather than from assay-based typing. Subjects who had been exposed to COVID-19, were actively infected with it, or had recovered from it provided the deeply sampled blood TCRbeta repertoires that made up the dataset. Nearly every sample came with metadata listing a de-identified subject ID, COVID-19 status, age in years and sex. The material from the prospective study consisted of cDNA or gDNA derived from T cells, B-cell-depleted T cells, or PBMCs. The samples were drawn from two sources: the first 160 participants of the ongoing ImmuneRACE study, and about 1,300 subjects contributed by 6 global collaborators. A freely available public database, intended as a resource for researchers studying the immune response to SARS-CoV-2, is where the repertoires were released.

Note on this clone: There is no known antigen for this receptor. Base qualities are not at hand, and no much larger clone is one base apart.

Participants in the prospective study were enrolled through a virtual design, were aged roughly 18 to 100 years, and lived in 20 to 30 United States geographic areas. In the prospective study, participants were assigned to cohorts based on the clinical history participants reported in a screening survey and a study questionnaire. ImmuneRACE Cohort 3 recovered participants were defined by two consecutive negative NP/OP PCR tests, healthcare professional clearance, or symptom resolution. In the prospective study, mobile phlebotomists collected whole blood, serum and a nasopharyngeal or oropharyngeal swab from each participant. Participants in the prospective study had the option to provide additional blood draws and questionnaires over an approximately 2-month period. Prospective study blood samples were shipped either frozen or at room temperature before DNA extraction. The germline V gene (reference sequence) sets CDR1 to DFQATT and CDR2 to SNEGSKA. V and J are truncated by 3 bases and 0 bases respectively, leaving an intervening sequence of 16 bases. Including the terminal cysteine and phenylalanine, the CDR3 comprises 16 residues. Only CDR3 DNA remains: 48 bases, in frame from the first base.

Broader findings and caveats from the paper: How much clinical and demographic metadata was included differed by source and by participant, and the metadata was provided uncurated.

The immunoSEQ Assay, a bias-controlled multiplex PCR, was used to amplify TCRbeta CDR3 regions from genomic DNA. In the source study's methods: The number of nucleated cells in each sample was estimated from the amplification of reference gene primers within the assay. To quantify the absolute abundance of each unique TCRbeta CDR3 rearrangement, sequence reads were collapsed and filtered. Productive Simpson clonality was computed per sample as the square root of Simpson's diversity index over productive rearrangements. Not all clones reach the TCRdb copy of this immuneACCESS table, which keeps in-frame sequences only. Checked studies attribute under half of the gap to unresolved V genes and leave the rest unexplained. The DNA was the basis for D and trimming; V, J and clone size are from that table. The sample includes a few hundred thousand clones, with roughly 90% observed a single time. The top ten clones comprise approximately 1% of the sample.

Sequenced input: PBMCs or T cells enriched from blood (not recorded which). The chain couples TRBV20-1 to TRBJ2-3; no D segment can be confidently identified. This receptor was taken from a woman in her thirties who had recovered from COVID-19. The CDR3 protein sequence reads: CSASLQRFTSTDTQYF. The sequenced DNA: TGCAGTGCTAGTCTTCAGCGATTTACTAGCACAGATACGCAGTATTTT.